This T cell receptor (beta chain) is drawn from a study of OX40 agonist ivuxolimab in advanced cancers. Turning to the study itself: Anti-PD-1, anti-PD-L1 or anti-CTLA-4 therapy given earlier was allowed, and roughly 40% had some.

Study conclusions and caveats: Low normalized T-cell clonal expansion was also seen in some nonresponders. Compared with others, partial responders at 0.1-3.0 mg/kg displayed clonal expansion among the lowest.

The V end lost 5 bases, the J end lost 5 bases, and 25 bases lay between the germline ends. The germline CDR1 and CDR2 sequences are SGHNT and YENEEA. The CDR3 runs to 18 residues. As concerns this clone: The antigen remains unidentified.

The table came from immunoSEQ multiplex PCR; TCRdb's copy has only in-frame clones and leaves some out. The sample includes about 60,000 clones, roughly nine tenths seen only once; the top ten take 1.5% to 2%. This chain connects TRBV11-3 to TRBJ1-5; a weak D match, TRBD1 (5 bases). The input for sequencing was CD4+ or CD8+ T cells sorted from blood, taken in a trial of the OX40 agonist ivuxolimab. The clonotype originates from an adult with an advanced solid tumor such as melanoma, head and neck, liver or kidney cancer. CDR3 DNA: TGTGCCAGCAGCCTCAAGGGAACCGCCCGGGACCCGTATCAGCCCCAGCATTTT. Its protein is CASSLKGTARDPYQPQHF.